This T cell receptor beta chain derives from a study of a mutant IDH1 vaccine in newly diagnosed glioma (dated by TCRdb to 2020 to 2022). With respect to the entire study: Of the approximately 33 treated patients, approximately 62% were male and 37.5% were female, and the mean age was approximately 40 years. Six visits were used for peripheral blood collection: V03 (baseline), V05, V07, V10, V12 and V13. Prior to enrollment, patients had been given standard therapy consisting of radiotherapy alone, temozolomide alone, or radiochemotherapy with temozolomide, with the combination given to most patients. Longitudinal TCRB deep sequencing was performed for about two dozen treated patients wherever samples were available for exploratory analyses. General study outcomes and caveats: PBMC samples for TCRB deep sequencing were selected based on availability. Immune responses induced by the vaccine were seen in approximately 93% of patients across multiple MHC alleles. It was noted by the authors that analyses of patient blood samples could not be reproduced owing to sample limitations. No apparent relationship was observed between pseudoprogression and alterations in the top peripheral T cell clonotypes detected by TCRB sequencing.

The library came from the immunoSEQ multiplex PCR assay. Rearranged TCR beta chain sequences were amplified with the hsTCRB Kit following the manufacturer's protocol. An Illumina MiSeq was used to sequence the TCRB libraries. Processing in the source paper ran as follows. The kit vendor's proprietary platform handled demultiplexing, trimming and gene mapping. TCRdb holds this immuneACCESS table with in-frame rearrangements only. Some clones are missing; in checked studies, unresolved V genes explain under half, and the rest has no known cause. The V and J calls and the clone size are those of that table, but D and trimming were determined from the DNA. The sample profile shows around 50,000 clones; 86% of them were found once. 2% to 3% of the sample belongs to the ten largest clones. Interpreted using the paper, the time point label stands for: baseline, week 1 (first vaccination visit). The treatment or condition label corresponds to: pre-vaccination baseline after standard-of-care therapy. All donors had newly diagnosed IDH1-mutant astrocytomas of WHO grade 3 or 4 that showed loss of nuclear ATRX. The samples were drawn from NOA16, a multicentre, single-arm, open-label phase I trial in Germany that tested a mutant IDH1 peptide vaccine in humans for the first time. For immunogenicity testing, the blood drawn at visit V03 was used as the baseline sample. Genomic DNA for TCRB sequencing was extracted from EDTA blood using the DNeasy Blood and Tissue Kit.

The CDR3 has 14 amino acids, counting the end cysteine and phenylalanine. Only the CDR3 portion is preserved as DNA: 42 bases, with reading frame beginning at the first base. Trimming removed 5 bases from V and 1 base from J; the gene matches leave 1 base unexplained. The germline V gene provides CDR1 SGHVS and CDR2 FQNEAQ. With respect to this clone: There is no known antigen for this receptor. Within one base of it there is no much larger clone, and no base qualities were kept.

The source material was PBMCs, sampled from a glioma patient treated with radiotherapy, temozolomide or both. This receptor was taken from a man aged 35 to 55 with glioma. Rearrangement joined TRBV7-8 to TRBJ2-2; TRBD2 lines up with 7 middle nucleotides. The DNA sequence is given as TGTGCCAGCAGCCCTAGCGGGAACACCGGGGAGCTGTTTTTT. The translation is CASSPSGNTGELFF. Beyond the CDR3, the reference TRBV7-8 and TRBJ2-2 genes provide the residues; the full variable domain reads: GAGVSQSPRYKVAKRGQDVALRCDPISGHVSLFWYQQALGQGPEFLTYFQNEAQLDKSGLPSDRFFAERPEGSVSTLKIQRTQQEDSAVYLCASSPSGNTGELFFGEGSRLTVL.